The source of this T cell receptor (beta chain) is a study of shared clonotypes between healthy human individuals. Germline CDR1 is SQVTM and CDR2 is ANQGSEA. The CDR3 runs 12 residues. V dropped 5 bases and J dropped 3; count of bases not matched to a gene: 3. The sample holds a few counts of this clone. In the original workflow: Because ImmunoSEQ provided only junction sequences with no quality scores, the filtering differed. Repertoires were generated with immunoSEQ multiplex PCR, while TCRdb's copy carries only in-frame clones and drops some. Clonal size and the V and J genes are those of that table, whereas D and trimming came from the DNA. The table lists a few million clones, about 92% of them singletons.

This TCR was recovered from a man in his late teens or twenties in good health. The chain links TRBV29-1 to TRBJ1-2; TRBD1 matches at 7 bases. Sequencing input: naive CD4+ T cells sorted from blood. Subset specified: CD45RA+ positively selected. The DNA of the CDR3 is TGCAGCGTTTGGGACAGTTACTATGGCTACACCTTC. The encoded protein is CSVWDSYYGYTF.